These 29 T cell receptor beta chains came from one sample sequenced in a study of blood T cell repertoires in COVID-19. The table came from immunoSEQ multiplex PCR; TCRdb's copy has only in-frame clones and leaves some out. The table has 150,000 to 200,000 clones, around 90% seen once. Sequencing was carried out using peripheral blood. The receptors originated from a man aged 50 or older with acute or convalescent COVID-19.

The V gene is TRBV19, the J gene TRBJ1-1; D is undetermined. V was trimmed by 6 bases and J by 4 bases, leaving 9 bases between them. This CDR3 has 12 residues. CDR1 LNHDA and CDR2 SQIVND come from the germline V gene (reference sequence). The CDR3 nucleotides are TGTGCCAGTAGGAGTTTCGGCACTGAAGCTTTCTTT. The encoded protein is CASRSFGTEAFF.

The CDR3 reads CASSLAVRRRGQETQYF. CDR3 coding DNA: TGTGCCAGCAGCTTAGCGGTTAGGAGAAGGGGCCAAGAGACCCAGTACTTC. The chain employs TRBV7-6 and TRBJ2-5; perhaps TRBD1 as D (5 bases). V lost 0 bases and J lost 1, with 15 bases in between. The CDR3 length is 17 residues. In germline, CDR1 is SGHVS, CDR2 FNYEAQ. Full variable domain (missing parts from reference TRBV7-6 and TRBJ2-5): GAGVSQSPRYKVTKRGQDVALRCDPISGHVSLYWYRQALGQGPEFLTYFNYEAQQDKSGLPNDRFSAERPEGSISTLTIQRTEQRDSAMYRCASSLAVRRRGQETQYFGPGTRLLVL.

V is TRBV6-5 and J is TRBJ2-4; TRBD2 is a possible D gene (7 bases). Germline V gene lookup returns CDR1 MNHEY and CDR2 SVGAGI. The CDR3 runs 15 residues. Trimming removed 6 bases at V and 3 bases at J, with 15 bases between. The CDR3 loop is CASSARGAVKNIQYF. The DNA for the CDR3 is TGTGCCAGCAGCGCCCGGGGGGCGGTCAAAAACATTCAGTACTTC.

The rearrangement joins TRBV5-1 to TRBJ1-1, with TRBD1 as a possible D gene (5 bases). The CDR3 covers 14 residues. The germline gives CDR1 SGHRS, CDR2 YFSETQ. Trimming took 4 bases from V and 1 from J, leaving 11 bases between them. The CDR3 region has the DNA TGCGCCAGCAGCGTAGACAGAGAGAACACTGAAGCTTTCTTT. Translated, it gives CASSVDRENTEAFF.

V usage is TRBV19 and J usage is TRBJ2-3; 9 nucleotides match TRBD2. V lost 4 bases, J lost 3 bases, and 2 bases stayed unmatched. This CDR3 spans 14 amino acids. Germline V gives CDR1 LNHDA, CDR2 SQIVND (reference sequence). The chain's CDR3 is CASSRREGTDTQYF. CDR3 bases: TGTGCCAGTAGTAGGCGGGAGGGTACAGATACGCAGTATTTT.

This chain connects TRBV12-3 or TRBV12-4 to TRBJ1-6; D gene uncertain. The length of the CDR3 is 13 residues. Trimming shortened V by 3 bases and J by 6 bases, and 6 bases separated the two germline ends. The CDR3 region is CASSFTPNSPLHF. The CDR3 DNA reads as TGTGCCAGCAGTTTCACACCTAATTCACCCCTCCACTTT.

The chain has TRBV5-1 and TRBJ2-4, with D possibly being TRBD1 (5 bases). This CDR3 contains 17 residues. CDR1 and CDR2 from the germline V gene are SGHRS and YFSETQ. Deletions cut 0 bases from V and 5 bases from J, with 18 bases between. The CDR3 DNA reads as TGCGCCAGCAGCTTGGAGGGCCAGGGTGGCGGCGAAAACATTCAGTACTTC. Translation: CASSLEGQGGGENIQYF.

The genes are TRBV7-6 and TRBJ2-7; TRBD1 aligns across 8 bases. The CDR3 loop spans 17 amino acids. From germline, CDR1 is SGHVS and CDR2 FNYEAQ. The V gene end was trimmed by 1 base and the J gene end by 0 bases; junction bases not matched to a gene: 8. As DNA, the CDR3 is TGTGCCAGCAGCTTAGGCCCCAAGGGACAGGTCTCCTACGAGCAGTACTTC. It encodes CASSLGPKGQVSYEQYF.

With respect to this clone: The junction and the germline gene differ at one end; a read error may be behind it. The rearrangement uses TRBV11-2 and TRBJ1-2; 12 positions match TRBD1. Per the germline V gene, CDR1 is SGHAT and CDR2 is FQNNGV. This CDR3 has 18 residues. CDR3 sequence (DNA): TGTCCCAGCAGCTTAAGGGGGGGACAGGGGGCGCGTGGCTATGGCTACACCTTC. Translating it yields CPSSLRGGQGARGYGYTF.

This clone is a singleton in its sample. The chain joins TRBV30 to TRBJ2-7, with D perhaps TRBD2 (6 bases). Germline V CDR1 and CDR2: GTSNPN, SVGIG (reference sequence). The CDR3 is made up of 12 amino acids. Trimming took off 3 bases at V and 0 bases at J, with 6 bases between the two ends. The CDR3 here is CAWRDYSYEQYF. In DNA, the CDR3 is TGTGCCTGGAGGGACTACTCCTACGAGCAGTACTTC.

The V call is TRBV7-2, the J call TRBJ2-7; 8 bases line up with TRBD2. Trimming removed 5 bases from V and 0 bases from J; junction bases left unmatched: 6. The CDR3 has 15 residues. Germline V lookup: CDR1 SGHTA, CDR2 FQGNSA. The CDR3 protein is CASSPRGLGSYEQYF. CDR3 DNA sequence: TGTGCCAGCAGCCCACGGGGACTAGGCTCCTACGAGCAGTACTTC.

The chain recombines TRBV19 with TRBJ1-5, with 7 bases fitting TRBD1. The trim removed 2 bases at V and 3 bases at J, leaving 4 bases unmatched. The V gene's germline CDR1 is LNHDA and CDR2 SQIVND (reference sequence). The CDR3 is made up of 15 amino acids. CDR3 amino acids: CASSIRGTDNQPQHF. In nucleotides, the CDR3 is TGTGCCAGTAGTATACGGGGGACAGACAATCAGCCCCAGCATTTT.

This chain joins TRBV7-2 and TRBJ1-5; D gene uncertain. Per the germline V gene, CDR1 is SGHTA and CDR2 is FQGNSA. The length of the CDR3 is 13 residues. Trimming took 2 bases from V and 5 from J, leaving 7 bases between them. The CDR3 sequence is CASSLQVDQPQHF. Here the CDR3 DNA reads TGTGCCAGCAGCTTACAGGTCGATCAGCCCCAGCATTTT. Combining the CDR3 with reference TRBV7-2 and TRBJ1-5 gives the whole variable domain GAGVSQSPSNKVTEKGKDVELRCDPISGHTALYWYRQSLGQGLEFLIYFQGNSAPDKSGLPSDRFSAERTGGSVSTLTIQRTQQEDSAVYLCASSLQVDQPQHFGDGTRLSIL.

CDR3 bases: TGTGCCAGCAGGGGGCGCGAAGTTGGCGAAAAACTGTTTTTT. Its protein is CASRGREVGEKLFF. This chain connects TRBV28 to TRBJ1-4; possible D gene TRBD1, 5 bases. The CDR3 is 14 amino acids. CDR1 MDHEN and CDR2 SYDVKM come from the germline V gene. V dropped 6 bases and J dropped 8 bases, with 16 bases sitting between them.

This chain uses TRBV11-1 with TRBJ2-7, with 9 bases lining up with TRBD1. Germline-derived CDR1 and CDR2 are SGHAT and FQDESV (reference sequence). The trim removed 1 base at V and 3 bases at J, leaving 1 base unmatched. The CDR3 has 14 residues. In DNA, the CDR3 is TGTGCCAGCAGCTTAGAGGACAGGGGCTACGAGCAGTACGTC. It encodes CASSLEDRGYEQYV.

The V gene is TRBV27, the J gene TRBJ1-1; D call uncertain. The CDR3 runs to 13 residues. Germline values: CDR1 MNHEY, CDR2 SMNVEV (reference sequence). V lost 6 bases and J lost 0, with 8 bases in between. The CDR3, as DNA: TGTGCCAGCAGCTCCGACATGAACACTGAAGCTTTCTTT. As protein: CASSSDMNTEAFF.

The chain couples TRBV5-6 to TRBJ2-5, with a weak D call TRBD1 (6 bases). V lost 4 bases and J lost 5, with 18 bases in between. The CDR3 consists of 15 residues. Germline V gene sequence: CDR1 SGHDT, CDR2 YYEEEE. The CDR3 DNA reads TGTGCCAGCAGCCAAGGTCTACAGGGCAGTGAGACCCAGTACTTC. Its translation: CASSQGLQGSETQYF. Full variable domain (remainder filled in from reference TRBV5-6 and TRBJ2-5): DAGVTQSPTHLIKTRGQQVTLRCSPKSGHDTVSWYQQALGQGPQFIFQYYEEEERQRGNFPDRFSGHQFPNYSSELNVNALLLGDSALYLCASSQGLQGSETQYFGPGTRLLVL.

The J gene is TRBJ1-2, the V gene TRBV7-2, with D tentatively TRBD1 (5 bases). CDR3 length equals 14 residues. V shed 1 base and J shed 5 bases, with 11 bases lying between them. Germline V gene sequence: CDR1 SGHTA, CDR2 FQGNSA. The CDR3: CASSLGPGRYGYTF. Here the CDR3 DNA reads TGTGCCAGCAGCTTAGGGCCAGGGCGGTATGGCTACACCTTC.

CDR3 loop: CASSSGFQETQYF. The CDR3 nucleotides read TGTGCCAGCAGCTCAGGTTTCCAAGAGACCCAGTACTTC. V usage is TRBV12-3 or TRBV12-4 and J usage is TRBJ2-5; D unclear. The length of the CDR3 is 13 residues. Trimming took 6 bases from V and 1 from J, leaving 9 bases between them.

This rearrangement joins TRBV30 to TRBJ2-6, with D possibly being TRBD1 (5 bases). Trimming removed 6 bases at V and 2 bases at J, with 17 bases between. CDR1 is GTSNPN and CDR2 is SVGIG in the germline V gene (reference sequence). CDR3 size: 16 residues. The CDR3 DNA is TGTGCCTGTACCTTTTTCAGGGAAACTGGGGCCAACGTCCTGACTTTC. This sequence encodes CACTFFRETGANVLTF.

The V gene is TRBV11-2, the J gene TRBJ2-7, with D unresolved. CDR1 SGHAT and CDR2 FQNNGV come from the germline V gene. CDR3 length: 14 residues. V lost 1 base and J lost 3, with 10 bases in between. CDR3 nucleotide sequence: TGTGCCAGCAGCTTAGCGAACAGAGACTACGAGCAGTACTTC. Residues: CASSLANRDYEQYF.

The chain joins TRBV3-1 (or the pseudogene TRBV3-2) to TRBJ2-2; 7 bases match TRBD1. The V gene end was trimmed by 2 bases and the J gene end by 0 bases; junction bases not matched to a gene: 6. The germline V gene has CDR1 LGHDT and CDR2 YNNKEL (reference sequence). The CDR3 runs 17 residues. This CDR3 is CASSQWWQGANTGELFF. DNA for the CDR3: TGTGCCAGCAGCCAATGGTGGCAGGGGGCGAACACCGGGGAGCTGTTTTTT.

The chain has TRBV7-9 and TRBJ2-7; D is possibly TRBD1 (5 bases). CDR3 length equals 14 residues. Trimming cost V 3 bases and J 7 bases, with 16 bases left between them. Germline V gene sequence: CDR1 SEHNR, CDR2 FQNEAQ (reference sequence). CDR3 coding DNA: TGTGCCAGCAGCTTGCCCCACAGGCCTCGGGAGCAGTACGTC. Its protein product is CASSLPHRPREQYV.

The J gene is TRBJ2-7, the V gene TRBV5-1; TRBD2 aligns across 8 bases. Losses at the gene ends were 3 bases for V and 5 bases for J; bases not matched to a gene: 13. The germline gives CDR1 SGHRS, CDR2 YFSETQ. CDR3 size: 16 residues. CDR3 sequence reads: CASSSGGREDIHEQYF. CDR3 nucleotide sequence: TGCGCCAGCAGCTCCGGGGGGCGGGAGGATATCCACGAGCAGTACTTC.

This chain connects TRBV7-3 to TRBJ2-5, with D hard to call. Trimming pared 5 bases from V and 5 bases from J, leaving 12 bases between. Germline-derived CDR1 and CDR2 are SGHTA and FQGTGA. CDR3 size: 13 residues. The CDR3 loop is CASSADSAETQYF. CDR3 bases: TGTGCCAGCAGCGCCGACTCGGCGGAGACCCAGTACTTC.

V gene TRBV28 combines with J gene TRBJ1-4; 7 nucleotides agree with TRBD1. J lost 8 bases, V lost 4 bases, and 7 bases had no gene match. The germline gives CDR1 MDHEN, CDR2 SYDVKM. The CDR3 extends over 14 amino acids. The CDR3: CASSSGGMGEKLFF. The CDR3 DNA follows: TGTGCCAGCAGTTCAGGGGGTATGGGAGAAAAACTGTTTTTT. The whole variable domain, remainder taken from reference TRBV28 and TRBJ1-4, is DVKVTQSSRYLVKRTGEKVFLECVQDMDHENMFWYRQDPGLGLRLIYFSYDVKMKEKGDIPEGYSVSREKKERFSLILESASTNQTSMYLCASSSGGMGEKLFFGSGTQLSVL.

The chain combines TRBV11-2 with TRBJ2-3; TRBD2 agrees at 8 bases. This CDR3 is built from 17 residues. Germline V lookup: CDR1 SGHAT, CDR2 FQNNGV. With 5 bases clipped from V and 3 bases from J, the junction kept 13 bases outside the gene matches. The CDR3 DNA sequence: TGTGCCAGCAGCCCCCGGTTTCCGGGAGGGTTGACAGATACGCAGTATTTT. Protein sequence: CASSPRFPGGLTDTQYF.

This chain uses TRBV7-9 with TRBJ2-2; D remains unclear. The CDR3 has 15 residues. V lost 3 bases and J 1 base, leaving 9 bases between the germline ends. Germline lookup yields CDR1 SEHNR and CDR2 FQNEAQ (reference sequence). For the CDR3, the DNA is TGTGCCAGCAGCTTGTGGCCTGAGAACACCGGGGAGCTGTTTTTT. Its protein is CASSLWPENTGELFF.

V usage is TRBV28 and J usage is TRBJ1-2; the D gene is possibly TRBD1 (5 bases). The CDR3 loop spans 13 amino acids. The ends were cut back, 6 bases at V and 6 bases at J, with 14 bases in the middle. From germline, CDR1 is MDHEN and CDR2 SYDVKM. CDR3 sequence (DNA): TGTGCCAGCAGGACAGAAAACAAGGATGGCTACACCTTC. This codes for CASRTENKDGYTF.